These 2 T cell receptor beta chains originate from one sample sequenced in a study of shared clonotypes between healthy human individuals. Method: immunoSEQ multiplex PCR; TCRdb's copy keeps in-frame clones and lacks some. This sample has some 1,600,000 clones; 95% to 99% occur once, and the top ten carry around 0.45%. Sequences were obtained from naive CD4+ T cells sorted from blood. Subset meaning: CD45RA+ positively selected. Receptors were obtained from a man aged 30 to 39 in good health.

CDR3 amino acids: CASSLVQGPYEQYF. The CDR3 DNA is TGTGCCAGCAGCCTTGTACAGGGTCCCTACGAGCAGTACTTC. This chain joins TRBV7-9 and TRBJ2-7; tentative D call: TRBD1 (6 bases). The CDR3 contains 14 residues. The V gene's germline CDR1 is SEHNR and CDR2 FQNEAQ (reference sequence). V lost 5 bases to trimming and J lost 2 bases, with 13 bases between them.

The chain joins TRBV6-5 to TRBJ2-2; the D is unclear. V was trimmed by 1 base and J by 7 bases, leaving 10 bases between them. CDR1 and CDR2 (germline): MNHEY, SVGAGI. The CDR3 has 14 amino acids. As DNA, the CDR3 is TGTGCCAGCAGTTACTTCCTAGTCGGCGGGGAGCTGTTTTTT. It yields the protein CASSYFLVGGELFF.